Presented here are 13 T cell receptor beta chains from one specimen sequenced in a study of T cell responses to AZD1222 COVID-19 vaccine (dated by TCRdb to the early 2020s). Library preparation used the immunoSEQ multiplex PCR assay. Here the immuneACCESS table is served through TCRdb, limited to in-frame sequences with V and J called. Missing clones are a known gap in these copies; in checked studies unresolved V genes cover under half, and the rest lacks a known reason. The sample data list fewer than 90,000 clones, and over 75% of these were observed just once. Together, the top ten hold approximately 11% of the sample. Interpreted using the paper, the time point label stands for: baseline before first vaccination. Sample: peripheral blood, taken on day 0 of AZD1222 vaccination. The receptors stem from an adult in good health.

The V gene is TRBV14, the J gene TRBJ2-5, with 8 bases lining up with TRBD1. This CDR3 has 16 amino acids. Germline V CDR1 and CDR2: SGHDN, FVKESK. Germline trimming cut 4 bases from V and 6 bases from J; bases unmatched to any gene: 13. The CDR3 nucleotides are TGTGCCAGCAGCCCCCCCGGACAGGGTGCGCAAAAGACCCAGTACTTC. Translation: CASSPPGQGAQKTQYF.

A word on this clone: At the DNA level, this CDR3 is encoded by other sequences in the same sample as well. This sequence joins TRBV3-1 (or the pseudogene TRBV3-2) and TRBJ2-7, with D unclear. CDR1 is LGHDT, CDR2 YNNKEL, per germline (reference sequence). The V and J ends lost 8 bases and 1 base respectively, with 3 bases between them. The CDR3 runs to 10 residues. Written as DNA, the CDR3 is TGTGCCAGCGGTTCCTACGAGCAGTACTTC. The encoded protein is CASGSYEQYF.

The CDR3 DNA reads TGTGCCAGCAGTTCCACCTCGGGCGGGCGGTATACGCAGTATTTT. Its protein is CASSSTSGGRYTQYF. The rearrangement links TRBV28 to TRBJ2-3, with TRBD2 as a possible D gene (5 bases). The CDR3 extends over 15 amino acids. V dropped 4 bases and J dropped 7 bases, with 18 bases sitting between them. CDR1 and CDR2 from the germline V gene are MDHEN and SYDVKM.

This clone was seen a single time. The chain couples TRBV29-1 to TRBJ2-7; 7 bases match TRBD1. CDR1 is SQVTM, CDR2 ANQGSEA, per germline. The ends lost 7 bases at V and 2 bases at J; junction bases unmatched: 5. This CDR3 has 12 amino acids. DNA for the CDR3: TGCAGCGCCCGGGGACAGACCTACGAGCAGTACTTC. It specifies CSARGQTYEQYF.

The chain is built from TRBV2 and TRBJ1-4, with unresolved D. The length of the CDR3 is 13 residues. Germline CDR1 is SNHLY and CDR2 is FYNNEI. The ends were cut back, 4 bases at V and 4 bases at J, with 7 bases in the middle. DNA of the CDR3: TGTGCCAGCAGTGGAGGGTTTAATGAAAAACTGTTTTTT. Translating it yields CASSGGFNEKLFF.

The chain couples TRBV18 to TRBJ1-5; 9 bases map to TRBD1. CDR3 size: 17 residues. CDR1 is KGHSH, CDR2 LQKENI, per germline. The ends lost 3 bases at V and 0 bases at J; junction bases unmatched: 6. The DNA for the CDR3 is TGTGCCAGCTCACCCGGGACAGGGATCAATAGCAATCAGCCCCAGCATTTT. It is translated as CASSPGTGINSNQPQHF.

V and J are TRBV19 and TRBJ1-1; weak D call: TRBD1 (6 bases). Trimming removed 6 bases at V and 3 bases at J, with 17 bases between. The CDR3 sequence is 15 residues long. CDR1 is LNHDA, CDR2 SQIVND, per germline (reference sequence). CDR3 bases: TGTGCCAGTAGGGGTGGGGGCGCCAGGGACACTGAAGCTTTCTTT. It translates to CASRGGGARDTEAFF.

The chain couples TRBV4-1 to TRBJ1-1; TRBD1 agrees at 7 bases. The V segment lost 4 bases and the J segment 3 bases; nucleotides outside the gene matches: 5. This CDR3 spans 14 amino acids. Germline CDR1 MGHRA, CDR2 YSYEKL. CDR3: CASSRGDRDTEAFF. The CDR3 region has the DNA TGCGCCAGCAGCCGGGGGGACAGAGACACTGAAGCTTTCTTT.

In its sample, this clone was seen once. The CDR3 is CATSSGRQGPETQYF. Written as DNA, the CDR3 is TGTGCCACCAGCAGTGGAAGACAGGGACCGGAGACCCAGTACTTC. The chain has TRBV15 and TRBJ2-5; 7 bases agree with TRBD1. V gave up 3 bases and J gave up 5 bases; unmatched junction bases: 9. The CDR3 runs to 15 residues. Germline lookup yields CDR1 LNHNV and CDR2 YYDKDF (reference sequence).

The gene calls are TRBV7-9 and TRBJ2-7, with D perhaps matching TRBD1 or TRBD2 (7 bases each). CDR1 and CDR2 (germline): SEHNR, FQNEAQ (reference sequence). The CDR3 loop spans 16 amino acids. Trimming removed 4 bases at V and 0 bases at J, with 16 bases between. In DNA, the CDR3 is TGTGCCAGCAGCTGGGGAGGGGGCGAAAGCTCCTACGAGCAGTACGTC. It is translated as CASSWGGGESSYEQYV.

This chain uses TRBV28 with TRBJ1-5; D remains unclear. The CDR3 has 17 amino acids. V lost 1 base to trimming and J lost 1 base, with 14 bases between them. The germline gives CDR1 MDHEN, CDR2 SYDVKM. CDR3 sequence (DNA): TGTGCCAGCAGTTTATCTCTTTTTATTGGGAGCAATCAGCCCCAGCATTTT. Translating it yields CASSLSLFIGSNQPQHF.

This clone was recorded only once. The chain is built from TRBV7-6 and TRBJ2-1; TRBD1 aligns across 9 bases. Germline-derived CDR1 and CDR2 are SGHVS and FNYEAQ. The CDR3 is made up of 16 amino acids. V shed 5 bases and J 1 base; nucleotides not matched to a gene: 6. The CDR3 region is CASSPETGGSYNEQFF. The DNA of the CDR3 is TGTGCCAGCAGCCCCGAGACAGGGGGGTCCTACAATGAGCAGTTCTTC.

This sequence joins TRBV28 and TRBJ1-5; weak D call: TRBD1 (5 bases). Trimming removed 8 bases at V and 3 bases at J, with 14 bases between. The CDR3 sequence is 14 residues long. The germline gives CDR1 MDHEN, CDR2 SYDVKM. CDR3 amino acids: CASCLGGFNQPQHF. Written as DNA, the CDR3 is TGTGCCAGCTGCCTTGGGGGATTCAATCAGCCCCAGCATTTT.